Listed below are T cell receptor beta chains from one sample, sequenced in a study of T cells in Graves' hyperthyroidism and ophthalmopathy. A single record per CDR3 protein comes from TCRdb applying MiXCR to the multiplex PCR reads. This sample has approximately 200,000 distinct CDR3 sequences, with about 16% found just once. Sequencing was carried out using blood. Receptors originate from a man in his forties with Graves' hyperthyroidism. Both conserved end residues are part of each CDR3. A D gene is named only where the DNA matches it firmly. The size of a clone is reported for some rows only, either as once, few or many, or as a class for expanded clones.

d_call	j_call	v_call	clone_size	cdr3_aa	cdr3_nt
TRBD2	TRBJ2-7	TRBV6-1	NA	CASSTTSGSYEQYF	TGTGCCAGCAGTACCACTAGCGGGAGCTACGAGCAGTACTTC
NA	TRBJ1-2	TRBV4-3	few	CASSPGGTNYGYTF	TGCGCCAGCAGCCCCGGAGGGACTAACTATGGCTACACCTTC
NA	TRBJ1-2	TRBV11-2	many	CASSTHRTSYGYTF	TGTGCCAGCAGCACCCACAGGACCTCCTATGGCTACACCTTC
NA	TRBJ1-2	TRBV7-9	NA	CASSLLLGGVYGYTF	TGTGCCAGCAGCTTATTGTTGGGGGGGGTCTATGGCTACACCTTC
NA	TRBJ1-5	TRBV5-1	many	CASSPEGGGNQPQHF	TGCGCCAGCAGCCCTGAGGGCGGTGGCAATCAGCCCCAGCATTTT
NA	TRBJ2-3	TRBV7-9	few	CASSLLGGTQYF	TGTGCCAGCAGCTTATTGGGCGGTACGCAGTATTTT
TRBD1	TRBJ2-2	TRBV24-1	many	CATSAPGQGHGELFF	TGTGCCACCAGTGCCCCCGGACAGGGTCACGGGGAGCTGTTTTTT
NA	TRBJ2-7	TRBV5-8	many	CASSLDSGWFEQYF	TGTGCCAGCAGCTTGGATTCAGGGTGGTTCGAGCAGTACTTC
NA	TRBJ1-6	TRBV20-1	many	CSARDGLGYGSPLHF	TGCAGTGCACGGGACGGTTTAGGATATGGTTCACCCCTCCACTTT
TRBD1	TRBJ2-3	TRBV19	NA	CASSIRQGFSTDTQYF	TGTGCCAGTAGTATTAGACAGGGATTCTCCACAGATACGCAGTATTTT
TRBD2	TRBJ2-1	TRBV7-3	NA	CASSRLAGAYSYNEQFF	TGTGCCAGCAGCCGACTAGCGGGGGCCTACTCCTACAATGAGCAGTTCTTC
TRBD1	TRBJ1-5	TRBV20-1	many	CSARYSRQGAFQPQHF	TGCAGTGCTAGATACTCGAGACAGGGGGCTTTTCAGCCCCAGCATTTT
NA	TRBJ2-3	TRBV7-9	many	CASSSRTNPTTDTQYF	TGTGCCAGCAGCTCCCGGACAAATCCCACCACAGATACGCAGTATTTT
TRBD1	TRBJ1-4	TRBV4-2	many	CASSHGQGREKLFF	TGTGCCAGCAGCCACGGACAGGGGAGGGAAAAACTGTTTTTT
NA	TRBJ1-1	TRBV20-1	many	CSARDRQKNTEAFF	TGCAGTGCTAGAGATCGTCAGAAGAACACTGAAGCTTTCTTT
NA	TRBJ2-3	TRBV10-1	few	CASSVRTGVLGTDTQYF	TGCGCCAGCAGTGTTCGAACGGGGGTATTGGGCACAGATACGCAGTATTTT
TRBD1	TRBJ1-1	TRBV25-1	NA	CASSTKTGGLNTEAFF	TGTGCCAGCAGCACTAAGACAGGGGGACTTAACACTGAAGCTTTCTTT
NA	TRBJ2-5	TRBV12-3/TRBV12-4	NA	CASSLGVSGTGDF	TGTGCCAGCAGTTTAGGGGTTTCCGGGACCGGTGACTTC
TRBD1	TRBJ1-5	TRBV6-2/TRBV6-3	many	CASSSTRQGAYQPQHF	TGTGCCAGCAGCAGCACCCGACAGGGGGCCTATCAGCCCCAGCATTTT
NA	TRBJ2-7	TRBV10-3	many	CAISSGAYEQYF	TGTGCCATCAGTTCCGGGGCTTACGAGCAGTACTTC
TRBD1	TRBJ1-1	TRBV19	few	CASKPGTGNEAFF	TGTGCCAGCAAGCCCGGGACAGGGAATGAAGCTTTCTTT
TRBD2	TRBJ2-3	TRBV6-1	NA	CASSRTRSADTQYF	TGTGCCAGCAGCCGGACTAGAAGCGCAGATACGCAGTATTTT
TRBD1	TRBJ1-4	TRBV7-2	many	CASSLTGTDGEKLFF	TGTGCCAGCAGTCTTACCGGGACAGATGGTGAAAAACTGTTTTTT
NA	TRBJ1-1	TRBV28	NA	CASIDTEAFF	TGTGCCAGCATTGACACTGAAGCTTTCTTT
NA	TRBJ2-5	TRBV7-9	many	CASSLLGGPLETQYF	TGTGCCAGCAGCCTCCTTGGGGGCCCGCTGGAGACCCAGTACTTC
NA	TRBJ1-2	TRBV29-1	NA	CSVEDPAANYGYTF	TGCAGCGTTGAAGATCCGGCCGCTAACTATGGCTACACCTTC
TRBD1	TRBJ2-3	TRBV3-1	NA	CASSQTGGTDTQYF	TGTGCCAGCAGCCAAACAGGGGGCACAGATACGCAGTATTTT
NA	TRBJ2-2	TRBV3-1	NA	CASSHLGINEAGELFF	TGTGCCAGCAGCCACCTCGGGATAAACGAAGCCGGGGAGCTGTTTTTT
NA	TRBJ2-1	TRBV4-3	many	CASSQEGLANEQFF	TGCGCCAGCAGCCAAGAAGGATTGGCAAATGAGCAGTTCTTC
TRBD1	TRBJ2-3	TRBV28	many	CAGQGTSTDTQYF	TGTGCAGGACAGGGAACTAGCACAGATACGCAGTATTTT
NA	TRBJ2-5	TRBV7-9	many	CASSSSGVQETQYF	TGTGCCAGCAGCTCCTCTGGGGTTCAAGAGACCCAGTACTTC
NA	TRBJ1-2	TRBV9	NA	CASSVTGQYGYTF	TGTGCCAGCAGCGTAACGGGACAATATGGCTACACCTTC
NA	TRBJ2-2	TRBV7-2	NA	CASSPRDRYTGELFF	TGTGCCAGCAGCCCTAGGGACCGATACACCGGGGAGCTGTTTTTT
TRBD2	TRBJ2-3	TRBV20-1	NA	CSARVAGGPGDTQYF	TGCAGTGCTAGAGTAGCGGGGGGGCCCGGAGATACGCAGTATTTT
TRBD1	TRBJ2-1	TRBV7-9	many	CASSLGTGVYEQFF	TGTGCCAGCAGCTTAGGGACAGGGGTCTATGAGCAGTTCTTC
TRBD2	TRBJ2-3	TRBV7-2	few	CASSLAVAGGQDTQYF	TGTGCCAGCAGCTTAGCTGTAGCGGGGGGGCAAGATACGCAGTATTTT
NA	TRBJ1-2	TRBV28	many	CASSPSAGSRGYTF	TGTGCCAGCAGTCCTTCGGCGGGCAGCCGGGGCTACACCTTC
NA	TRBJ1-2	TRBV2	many	CASSADTANYGYTF	TGTGCCAGCAGTGCGGATACAGCTAACTATGGCTACACCTTC
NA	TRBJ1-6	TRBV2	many	CASEQEINSPLHF	TGTGCCAGCGAACAGGAGATAAATTCACCCCTCCACTTT
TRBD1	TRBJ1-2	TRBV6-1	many	CASSRTQGEYGYTF	TGTGCCAGCAGTCGGACGCAGGGGGAGTATGGCTACACCTTC
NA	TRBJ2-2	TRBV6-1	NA	CASKGTRTGELFF	TGTGCCAGTAAGGGTACACGCACCGGGGAGCTGTTTTTT
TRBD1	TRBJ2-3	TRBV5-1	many	CASSSYDRAFGDTQYF	TGCGCCAGCAGCTCGTACGACAGGGCGTTCGGAGATACGCAGTATTTT
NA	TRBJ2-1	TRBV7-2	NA	CASSQGSSTYNEQFF	TGTGCCAGCAGCCAAGGGAGTTCGACCTACAATGAGCAGTTCTTC
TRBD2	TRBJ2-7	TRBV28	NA	CASSLTLLAGRPYEQYF	TGTGCCAGCAGTTTAACCCTACTAGCGGGGAGACCTTACGAGCAGTACTTC
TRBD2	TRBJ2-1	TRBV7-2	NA	CASSSSGGGYNEQFF	TGTGCCAGCAGCTCAAGCGGGGGGGGCTACAATGAGCAGTTCTTC
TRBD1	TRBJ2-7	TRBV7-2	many	CASSYSGQGNEQYF	TGTGCCAGCAGCTACTCCGGACAGGGCAATGAGCAGTACTTC
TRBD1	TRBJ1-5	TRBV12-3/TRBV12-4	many	CASSSDRISNQPQHF	TGTGCCAGCAGCTCGGACAGGATTAGCAATCAGCCCCAGCATTTT
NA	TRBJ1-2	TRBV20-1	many	CSAGAVDVMVYTF	TGCAGTGCAGGGGCGGTGGATGTTATGGTATACACCTTC
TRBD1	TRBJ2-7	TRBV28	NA	CASSFRTGHPYEQYF	TGTGCCAGCAGTTTCCGGACAGGTCATCCCTACGAGCAGTACTTC
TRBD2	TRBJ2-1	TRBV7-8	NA	CASSLSGVNEQFF	TGTGCCAGCAGCTTAAGCGGGGTGAATGAGCAGTTCTTC
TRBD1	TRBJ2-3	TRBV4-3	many	CASSQGQGGDTQYF	TGCGCCAGCAGCCAAGGACAGGGCGGAGATACGCAGTATTTT
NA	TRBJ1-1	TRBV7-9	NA	CASSLAWGGLQSVTEAFF	TGTGCCAGCAGCTTAGCGTGGGGGGGCCTACAGTCGGTCACTGAAGCTTTCTTT
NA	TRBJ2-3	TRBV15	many	CATSRGWSTDTQYF	TGTGCCACCAGCAGGGGTTGGAGCACAGATACGCAGTATTTT
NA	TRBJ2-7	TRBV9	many	CASSAGRPAYEQYF	TGTGCCAGCAGCGCTGGGAGACCAGCCTACGAGCAGTACTTC
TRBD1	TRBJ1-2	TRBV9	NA	CASSKDREGGYTF	TGTGCCAGCAGCAAAGACAGGGAGGGTGGCTACACCTTC